This T cell receptor beta chain originates from a study of cytomegalovirus exposure and HLA in healthy donors. At the level of the study: A later analysis reported the same platform for the 90 to 150 validation repertoires and the approximately 700 first-cohort repertoires.

Overall study findings and caveats: It was 150 to 200 TCR beta chains that were listed as cytomegalovirus-associated. According to a subsequent analysis, TCR clusters identified in the first cohort showed a tendency to co-occur across the 120 or so validation repertoires.

Points on this clone: What it binds is unknown.

Only in-frame clones appear in the TCRdb table, and some are missing; sequencing was by immunoSEQ multiplex PCR. The sample lists about 260,000 clones, 90% occurring once. The source is a woman aged 25 to 39 in good health and CMV-seronegative. The material sequenced was PBMCs.

CDR3 amino acids: CASSPGPSYEQYF. Written as DNA, the CDR3 is TGTGCCAGCAGCCCGGGGCCTTCCTACGAGCAGTACTTC. The chain couples TRBV7-7 to TRBJ2-7; either TRBD1 or TRBD2 may fit D (5 bases each). Looked up from germline, CDR1 is SSHAT and CDR2 is FNYEAQ (reference sequence). The CDR3 is 13 amino acids. Trimming left V 5 bases short and J 1 base short, with 9 bases between.